A single sample gave rise to the 21 T cell receptor beta chains below, sequenced in a study of blood T cell repertoires in COVID-19. Produced via immunoSEQ multiplex PCR; TCRdb's table is partial and in-frame only. Here the sample spans 50,000 to 75,000 clones, almost 90% being singletons. The sample comprised peripheral blood. These receptors all stem from a woman between 50 and 59 years old with active or convalescent COVID-19.

The rearrangement joins TRBV29-1 to TRBJ1-1; weak D call: TRBD1 (6 bases). There are 13 residues in the CDR3. Trimming cost V 7 bases and J 0 bases, with 12 bases left between them. CDR1 SQVTM and CDR2 ANQGSEA come from the germline V gene. Here the CDR3 DNA reads TGCAGCGACCTACAGGGTTTGAACACTGAAGCTTTCTTT. Translating it yields CSDLQGLNTEAFF.

The gene calls are TRBV28 and TRBJ2-1; 10 bases agree with TRBD1. Losses at the gene ends were 3 bases for V and 5 bases for J; bases not matched to a gene: 4. The CDR3 is 15 amino acids. CDR1 is MDHEN and CDR2 is SYDVKM in the germline V gene. The CDR3 DNA sequence: TGTGCCAGCAGTTTCCCGGGACAGGGGAACAATGAGCAGTTCTTC. It codes for CASSFPGQGNNEQFF.

The rearrangement joins TRBV7-8 to TRBJ2-7; TRBD2 matches at 12 bases. CDR3 length equals 14 residues. With V trimmed by 5 bases and J by 4 bases, 3 bases remained unmatched. The V gene's germline CDR1 is SGHVS and CDR2 FQNEAQ. In nucleotides, the CDR3 is TGTGCCAGCAGCCGACTAGCGGGAGTGTACGAGCAGTACTTC. It translates to CASSRLAGVYEQYF.

The chain recombines TRBV11-3 with TRBJ2-1; D possibly corresponds to TRBD2 (5 bases). The length of the CDR3 is 16 residues. Germline CDR1 is SGHNT and CDR2 is YENEEA. Trimming took off 1 base at V and 0 bases at J, with 10 bases between the two ends. The chain's CDR3 is CASSLVRGSSYNEQFF. The CDR3 DNA reads as TGTGCCAGCAGCTTAGTTCGGGGTAGCTCCTACAATGAGCAGTTCTTC.

This rearrangement joins TRBV23-1 to TRBJ2-7, with 7 bases lining up with TRBD2. TRBV23-1 qualifies as an ORF whose function is uncertain. The junction had 2 bases not matched to a gene; V was cut back by 4 bases and J by 2 bases. The CDR3 is 13 amino acids. CDR3 sequence reads: CASSRGGTYEQYF. CDR3 coding DNA: TGCGCCAGCAGTCGCGGGGGAACCTACGAGCAGTACTTC.

The genes are TRBV11-3 and TRBJ2-2, with no clear D. Germline CDR1 is SGHNT and CDR2 is YENEEA. The V gene lost 1 base and the J gene lost 8 bases, with 11 bases spanning the gap. The CDR3 covers 14 residues. The CDR3 nucleotides are TGTGCCAGCAGCTTAGGCCAACACCGTGGGGAGCTGTTTTTT. This codes for CASSLGQHRGELFF.

CDR3 in amino acids: CASSQGVGLAALTDTQYF. CDR3 bases: TGTGCCAGCAGCCAGGGGGTTGGACTAGCGGCCCTCACAGATACGCAGTATTTT. The chain links TRBV7-6 to TRBJ2-3, with 10 bases lining up with TRBD2. Trimming took 5 bases from V and 2 from J; bases not matched to a gene: 13. Germline V gene lookup returns CDR1 SGHVS and CDR2 FNYEAQ. The CDR3 contains 18 residues. Using reference TRBV7-6 and TRBJ2-3 for the parts outside the CDR3, the full variable domain is GAGVSQSPRYKVTKRGQDVALRCDPISGHVSLYWYRQALGQGPEFLTYFNYEAQQDKSGLPNDRFSAERPEGSISTLTIQRTEQRDSAMYRCASSQGVGLAALTDTQYFGPGTRLTVL.

The CDR3 sequence: CASSPLMRTGLYEQYF. The CDR3 DNA sequence: TGTGCCAGCTCACCACTAATGAGGACAGGACTCTACGAGCAGTACTTC. The J gene is TRBJ2-7, the V gene TRBV18; the match to TRBD1 covers 7 bases. The V gene's germline CDR1 is KGHSH and CDR2 LQKENI. Losses at the gene ends were 1 base for V and 3 bases for J; bases not matched to a gene: 9. This CDR3 is 16 amino acids long.

This chain joins TRBV2 and TRBJ1-2; the D gene is possibly TRBD1 (5 bases). Germline V gene sequence: CDR1 SNHLY, CDR2 FYNNEI. V was shortened by 0 bases and J by 6 bases, with 17 bases between the two germline ends. This CDR3 has 16 residues. Written as DNA, the CDR3 is TGTGCCAGCAGTGAAGCAGACAGAATAGACAGTCATGGCTACACCTTC. It is translated as CASSEADRIDSHGYTF.

The chain carries TRBV7-9 and TRBJ2-1; D possibly corresponds to TRBD2 (6 bases). V was shortened by 5 bases and J by 3 bases, with 11 bases between the two germline ends. There are 14 residues in the CDR3. CDR1 and CDR2 from the germline V gene are SEHNR and FQNEAQ (reference sequence). CDR3 sequence: CASSRLEGYNEQFF. The CDR3 DNA follows: TGTGCCAGCAGCCGACTAGAGGGCTACAATGAGCAGTTCTTC. The full variable domain, rest sourced from reference TRBV7-9 and TRBJ2-1, is DTGVSQNPRHKITKRGQNVTFRCDPISEHNRLYWYRQTLGQGPEFLTYFQNEAQLEKSRLLSDRFSAERPKGSFSTLEIQRTEQGDSAMYLCASSRLEGYNEQFFGPGTRLTVL.

The chain recombines TRBV7-6 with TRBJ2-7; perhaps TRBD2 as D (5 bases). The length of the CDR3 is 15 residues. Germline CDR1 is SGHVS and CDR2 is FNYEAQ. V shed 2 bases and J shed 5 bases, with 16 bases lying between them. CDR3 sequence reads: CASSLSVGMGDEQYF. CDR3 DNA sequence: TGTGCCAGCAGCTTAAGTGTCGGCATGGGAGACGAGCAGTACTTC. Full variable domain (rest looked up from reference TRBV7-6 and TRBJ2-7): GAGVSQSPRYKVTKRGQDVALRCDPISGHVSLYWYRQALGQGPEFLTYFNYEAQQDKSGLPNDRFSAERPEGSISTLTIQRTEQRDSAMYRCASSLSVGMGDEQYFGPGTRLTVT.

The genes are TRBV7-9 and TRBJ2-6; 7 bases fit TRBD1. CDR3 length: 16 amino acids. CDR1 is SEHNR and CDR2 is FQNEAQ in the germline V gene (reference sequence). The junction had 8 bases not matched to a gene; V was cut back by 6 bases and J by 3 bases. CDR3 sequence reads: CASRRNRGGGANVLTF. Written as DNA, the CDR3 is TGTGCCAGCAGAAGAAACAGGGGCGGTGGGGCCAACGTCCTGACTTTC.

In the case of this clone: Germline and junction disagree at one end, which may indicate a read error. The chain links TRBV7-7 to TRBJ2-7; unclear D gene. The germline CDR1 and CDR2 sequences are SSHAT and FNYEAQ (reference sequence). The CDR3 has 13 amino acids. The CDR3 is CASSLGSSGEQYF. CDR3 in DNA: TGTGCTAGCAGCTTAGGATCTTCGGGCGAGCAGTACTTC.

The genes are TRBV18 and TRBJ2-2; 8 bases are shared with TRBD1. After removal of 5 bases from V and 2 bases from J, the junction contained 7 bases not matched to a gene. Germline V gives CDR1 KGHSH, CDR2 LQKENI. This CDR3 is 16 amino acids long. DNA for the CDR3: TGTGCCAGCTCATTCCAGGGGGCCCCTAACACCGGGGAGCTGTTTTTT. This encodes CASSFQGAPNTGELFF.

This rearrangement joins TRBV27 to TRBJ2-5, with 10 bases matching TRBD1. V trimming: 6 bases; J trimming: 2 bases; junction bases outside the gene matches: 12. The CDR3 has 17 residues. The germline V gene encodes CDR1 MNHEY and CDR2 SMNVEV (reference sequence). CDR3 protein: CASSLTPGQGSQETQYF. The CDR3 DNA follows: TGTGCCAGCAGCCTTACGCCGGGACAGGGGTCACAAGAGACCCAGTACTTC.

Only a few counts were recorded for this clone. This chain links TRBV4-1 with TRBJ1-3; tentatively, D is TRBD1 (5 bases). The germline V gene has CDR1 MGHRA and CDR2 YSYEKL. Trimming left V 5 bases short and J 10 bases short, with 21 bases between. The CDR3 is 15 residues long. As DNA, the CDR3 is TGCGCCAGCAGCACCACGGACATCCCTCCAGGAACCATATATTTT. It encodes CASSTTDIPPGTIYF.

CDR3 loop: CASSVDWTGGTGELFF. For the CDR3, the DNA is TGTGCCAGCAGCGTAGATTGGACAGGGGGCACCGGGGAGCTGTTTTTT. The J gene is TRBJ2-2, the V gene TRBV9, with 10 bases lining up with TRBD1. Trimming took 0 bases from V and 4 from J; bases not matched to a gene: 3. CDR3 size: 16 residues. Germline V gene lookup returns CDR1 SGDLS and CDR2 YYNGEE.

This rearrangement joins TRBV19 to TRBJ2-1; D possibly corresponds to TRBD2 (6 bases). Germline V CDR1 and CDR2: LNHDA, SQIVND (reference sequence). Trimming shortened V by 7 bases and J by 3 bases, and 10 bases separated the two germline ends. This CDR3 has 13 amino acids. CDR3 nucleotide sequence: TGTGCCAGTACCTACGGGAGCTACAATGAGCAGTTCTTC. Protein sequence: CASTYGSYNEQFF.

The chain combines TRBV18 with TRBJ1-2, with 9 bases identical to TRBD1. Germline values: CDR1 KGHSH, CDR2 LQKENI. The J segment lost 6 bases and the V segment lost 0 bases, leaving 5 bases of the junction unmatched. This CDR3 comprises 15 residues. The CDR3 region has the DNA TGTGCCAGCTCACCACCGGGACAGGGCGGGGATGGCTACACCTTC. Its translation is CASSPPGQGGDGYTF.

The chain recombines TRBV3-1 (or the pseudogene TRBV3-2) with TRBJ1-1; a weak D match, TRBD1 (5 bases). The V and J ends lost 8 bases and 0 bases respectively, with 16 bases between them. The V gene's germline CDR1 is LGHDT and CDR2 YNNKEL (reference sequence). The CDR3 covers 15 residues. This chain's CDR3 is CASGGAHTLNTEAFF. The CDR3 DNA sequence: TGTGCCAGCGGTGGGGCCCACACCCTGAACACTGAAGCTTTCTTT.

This sequence joins TRBV7-2 and TRBJ1-2, with D possibly TRBD1 on 5 matching bases. Between the trimmed V and J ends, which lost 3 bases and 8 bases, there was a span of 13 bases. Germline CDR1 and CDR2: SGHTA and FQGNSA. The CDR3 is 13 amino acids. The CDR3 coding sequence is TGTGCCAGCAGCTTGGGGCAGGGAAGAGGCTACACCTTC. This gives the protein CASSLGQGRGYTF.